The subject of this entry is one TCR beta chain. Its antigen is currently unknown. This sample is drawn from a study of post-analysis software for immune sequencing data. Study-level points and caveats: Strong co-clustering by F measure was evident for samples that had been prepared in the same batch. About five TRBV segments occurring more often in patients than controls included TRBV5-6, TRBV5-1 and TRBV20-1.

The authors incorporated unique molecular identifiers into the TCR beta cDNA libraries. A single record per CDR3 protein comes from TCRdb applying MiXCR to the PCR reads. The table includes about 540,000 distinct CDR3 sequences, about a third detected once. Germline CDR1 is SGHTA and CDR2 is FQGNSA. The CDR3 runs 13 residues. V lost 5 bases to trimming and J lost 2 bases, with 9 bases between them. The sequence was collected from a girl aged 2-17 years with multiple sclerosis. What was sequenced was blood. The rearrangement uses TRBV7-2 and TRBJ2-5; D call uncertain. CDR3 region: CASSLQIQETQYF. DNA for the CDR3: TGTGCCAGCAGCCTACAGATTCAAGAGACCCAGTACTTC.